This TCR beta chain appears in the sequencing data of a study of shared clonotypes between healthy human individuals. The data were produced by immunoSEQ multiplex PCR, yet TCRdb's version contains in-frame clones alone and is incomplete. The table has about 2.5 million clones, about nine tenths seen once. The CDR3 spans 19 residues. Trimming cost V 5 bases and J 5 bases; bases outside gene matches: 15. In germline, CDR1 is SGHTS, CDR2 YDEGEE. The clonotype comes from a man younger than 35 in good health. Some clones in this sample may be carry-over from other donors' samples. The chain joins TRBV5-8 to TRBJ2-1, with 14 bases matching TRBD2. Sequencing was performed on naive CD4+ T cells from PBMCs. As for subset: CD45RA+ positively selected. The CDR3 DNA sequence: TGTGCCAGCAGAGGGTTGGGGACTAGCGGGAGAGTCAATAACAATGAGCAGTTCTTC. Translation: CASRGLGTSGRVNNNEQFF.